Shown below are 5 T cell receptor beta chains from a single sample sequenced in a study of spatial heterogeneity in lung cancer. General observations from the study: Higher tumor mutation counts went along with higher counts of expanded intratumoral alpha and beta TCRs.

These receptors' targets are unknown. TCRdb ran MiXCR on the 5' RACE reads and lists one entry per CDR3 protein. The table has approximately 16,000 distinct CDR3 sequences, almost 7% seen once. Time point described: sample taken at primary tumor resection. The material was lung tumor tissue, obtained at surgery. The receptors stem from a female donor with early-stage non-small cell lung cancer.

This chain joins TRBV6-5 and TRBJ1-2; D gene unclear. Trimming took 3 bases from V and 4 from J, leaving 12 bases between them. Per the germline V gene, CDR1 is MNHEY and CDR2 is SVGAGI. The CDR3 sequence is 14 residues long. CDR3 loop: CASSYDPPGYGYTF. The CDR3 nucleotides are TGTGCCAGCAGTTATGACCCCCCGGGCTATGGCTACACCTTC.

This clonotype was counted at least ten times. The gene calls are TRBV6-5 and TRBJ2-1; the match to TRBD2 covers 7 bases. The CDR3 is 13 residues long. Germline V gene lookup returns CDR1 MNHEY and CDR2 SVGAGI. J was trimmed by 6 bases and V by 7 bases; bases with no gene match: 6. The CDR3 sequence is CASTIPGGNEQFF. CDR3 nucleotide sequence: TGTGCCAGCACCATACCGGGGGGCAATGAGCAGTTCTTC.

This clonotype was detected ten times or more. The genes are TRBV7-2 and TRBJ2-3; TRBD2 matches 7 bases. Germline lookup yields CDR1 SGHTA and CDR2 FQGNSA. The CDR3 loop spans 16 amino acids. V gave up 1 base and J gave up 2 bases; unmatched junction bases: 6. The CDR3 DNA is TGTGCCAGCAGCTTAGATGTCGGGGGGTCCACAGATACGCAGTATTTT. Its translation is CASSLDVGGSTDTQYF.

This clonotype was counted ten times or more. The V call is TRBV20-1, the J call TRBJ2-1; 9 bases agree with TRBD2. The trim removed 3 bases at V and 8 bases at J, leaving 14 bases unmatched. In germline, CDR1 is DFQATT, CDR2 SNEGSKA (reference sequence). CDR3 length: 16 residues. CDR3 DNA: TGCAGTGCTAGCTACTCCAGCGGGAGGACCCAGGATGAGCAGTTCTTC. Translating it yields CSASYSSGRTQDEQFF.

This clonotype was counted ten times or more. CDR3 sequence (DNA): TGTGCCAGCAGCTTCGGCGGGGGGCAACAAGAGACCCAGTACTTC. Its protein is CASSFGGGQQETQYF. V usage is TRBV7-9 and J usage is TRBJ2-5; 8 bases line up with TRBD2. This CDR3 region has 15 residues. V trimming: 3 bases; J trimming: 2 bases; junction bases outside the gene matches: 5. From germline, CDR1 is SEHNR and CDR2 FQNEAQ (reference sequence).